A single sample gave rise to the 29 T cell receptor beta chains below, sequenced in a study of blood T cell repertoires in COVID-19 (dated by TCRdb to 2019 to 2021). The protocol used for the library was the immunoSEQ multiplex PCR assay. What TCRdb holds here is the immuneACCESS table cut down to in-frame rearrangements. Part of the clones is not present; checked against another copy, under half of the missing clones reflect an unresolved V gene, and the others are unexplained. The sample profile shows 150,000 to 200,000 clones; roughly 87% of them were found once. The top ten clones comprise roughly 9% of the sample. Sequenced: peripheral blood. The receptors here all came from an older woman with acute or convalescent COVID-19.

CDR3 loop: CASSQETGGAAGYTF. Here the CDR3 DNA reads TGCGCCAGCAGCCAGGAGACAGGGGGCGCGGCGGGCTACACCTTC. The chain carries TRBV4-3 and TRBJ1-2; 10 positions agree with TRBD1. The germline V gene has CDR1 LGHNA and CDR2 YSLEER. Losses at the gene ends were 3 bases for V and 8 bases for J; bases not matched to a gene: 9. The CDR3 is 15 amino acids.

In this sample, this clone turned up once. The rearrangement uses TRBV5-1 and TRBJ2-6, with a possible D match to TRBD1 (6 bases). In germline, CDR1 is SGHRS, CDR2 YFSETQ. Trimming removed 0 bases from V and 2 bases from J, with 9 bases in between. The CDR3 covers 16 residues. CDR3 residues: CASSLVGATGANVLTF. The CDR3 region has the DNA TGCGCCAGCAGCTTGGTGGGGGCAACTGGGGCCAACGTCCTGACTTTC.

Written as DNA, the CDR3 is TGTGCCAGCAGCTTAGCAGGCAACACTGAAGCTTTCTTT. This gives the protein CASSLAGNTEAFF. The chain recombines TRBV13 with TRBJ1-1; D not certain. This CDR3 is built from 13 residues. Trimming took off 1 base at V and 2 bases at J, with 5 bases between the two ends. Germline CDR1 PRHDT, CDR2 FYEKMQ (reference sequence).

The rearrangement links TRBV28 to TRBJ2-7; possibly TRBD2 for D (6 bases). The CDR3 extends over 14 amino acids. Trimming removed 8 bases at V and 4 bases at J, with 18 bases between. CDR1 MDHEN and CDR2 SYDVKM come from the germline V gene. CDR3 sequence (DNA): TGTGCCAGCTGGAGAACGGGACTTTCGTACGAGCAGTACTTC. This sequence encodes CASWRTGLSYEQYF.

This clone has only one observation. The chain employs TRBV4-2 and TRBJ1-3, with 8 bases aligning to TRBD1. The V segment lost 1 base and the J segment 4 bases; nucleotides outside the gene matches: 6. This CDR3 has 16 residues. Germline CDR1 LGHNA, CDR2 YNFKEQ. The CDR3 sequence is CASSQADRGIGNTIYF. CDR3 bases: TGTGCCAGCAGCCAAGCCGACAGGGGAATAGGAAACACCATATATTTT.

This chain uses TRBV7-6 with TRBJ2-5; 9 bases agree with TRBD1. Germline values: CDR1 SGHVS, CDR2 FNYEAQ. The CDR3 sequence is 16 residues long. V dropped 5 bases and J dropped 10; count of bases not matched to a gene: 17. CDR3 nucleotide sequence: TGTGCCAGCAGCCCGGACAGGGGTAGGCCTCGGGGTGGCCAGTACTTC. It yields the protein CASSPDRGRPRGGQYF.

The CDR3 loop is CASHRGNEKLFF. DNA of the CDR3: TGTGCCAGCCACCGGGGGAATGAAAAACTGTTTTTT. The V gene is TRBV28, the J gene TRBJ1-4, with D tentatively TRBD1 (5 bases). Trimming cost V 8 bases and J 5 bases, with 9 bases left between them. In germline, CDR1 is MDHEN, CDR2 SYDVKM. The CDR3 runs to 12 residues.

The chain couples TRBV7-8 to TRBJ1-1; 7 nucleotides agree with TRBD1. The CDR3 has 15 amino acids. Germline CDR1 SGHVS, CDR2 FQNEAQ. The V gene end was trimmed by 5 bases and the J gene end by 5 bases; junction bases not matched to a gene: 11. CDR3 loop: CASSPHIAGGTEAFF. Here the CDR3 DNA reads TGTGCCAGCAGCCCCCACATAGCAGGGGGTACTGAAGCTTTCTTT.

This clone was seen once. This chain connects TRBV7-2 to TRBJ2-1; 7 bases line up with TRBD1. V lost 5 bases, J lost 7 bases, and 8 bases stayed unmatched. The CDR3 has 14 amino acids. Germline V CDR1 and CDR2: SGHTA, FQGNSA. The chain's CDR3 is CASSPQTGKNEQFF. Written as DNA, the CDR3 is TGTGCCAGCAGCCCGCAGACAGGGAAAAATGAGCAGTTCTTC.

In its sample, this clone was seen a few times. The chain employs TRBV19 and TRBJ2-4; perhaps TRBD2 as D (6 bases). This CDR3 comprises 14 residues. The V gene lost 5 bases and the J gene lost 4 bases, with 12 bases spanning the gap. From germline, CDR1 is LNHDA and CDR2 SQIVND (reference sequence). CDR3: CASSPWGGKNIQYF. CDR3 coding DNA: TGTGCCAGTAGTCCCTGGGGAGGAAAAAACATTCAGTACTTC.

V gene TRBV19 combines with J gene TRBJ1-6; TRBD1 matches 7 bases. This CDR3 has 15 residues. The V gene's germline CDR1 is LNHDA and CDR2 SQIVND (reference sequence). The V segment lost 4 bases and the J segment 7 bases; nucleotides outside the gene matches: 7. The CDR3 is CASSNQRQGNSPLHF. Here the CDR3 DNA reads TGTGCCAGTAGTAATCAGAGACAGGGAAATTCACCCCTCCACTTT. Full variable domain (outside the CDR3, taken from reference TRBV19 and TRBJ1-6): DGGITQSPKYLFRKEGQNVTLSCEQNLNHDAMYWYRQDPGQGLRLIYYSQIVNDFQKGDIAEGYSVSREKKESFPLTVTSAQKNPTAFYLCASSNQRQGNSPLHFGNGTRLTVT.

The gene calls are TRBV28 and TRBJ1-4, with D unresolved. This CDR3 comprises 12 residues. The germline CDR1 and CDR2 sequences are MDHEN and SYDVKM. The V and J ends lost 6 bases and 7 bases respectively, with 9 bases between them. CDR3 amino acids: CASSLRGEKLFF. CDR3 bases: TGTGCCAGCAGCCTGAGAGGTGAAAAACTGTTTTTT.

The chain carries TRBV3-1 (or the pseudogene TRBV3-2) and TRBJ1-6, with TRBD1 matching 7 bases. This CDR3 contains 14 residues. The germline CDR1 and CDR2 sequences are LGHDT and YNNKEL (reference sequence). V dropped 1 base and J dropped 9; count of bases not matched to a gene: 3. CDR3 residues: CASSQADRASPLHF. For the CDR3, the DNA is TGTGCCAGCAGCCAAGCCGACAGGGCTTCACCCCTCCACTTT.

The rearrangement links TRBV27 to TRBJ2-1; 14 positions match TRBD2. Germline V gene lookup returns CDR1 MNHEY and CDR2 SMNVEV (reference sequence). This CDR3 spans 15 amino acids. Trimming took 4 bases from V and 9 from J; bases not matched to a gene: 5. This chain's CDR3 is CASSSGLAGVGEQFF. In DNA, the CDR3 is TGTGCCAGCAGTTCGGGACTAGCGGGAGTCGGTGAGCAGTTCTTC.

CDR3 protein: CASSVDGGGSLQFF. The CDR3 nucleotides are TGTGCCAGCAGCGTAGACGGGGGCGGGAGCTTACAGTTCTTC. The chain has TRBV9 and TRBJ2-1, with a possible D match to TRBD2 (7 bases). The CDR3 contains 14 residues. Germline CDR1 SGDLS, CDR2 YYNGEE. V was cut by 0 bases and J by 13 bases, with 17 bases left in between.

There are many counts of this clone. The chain recombines TRBV25-1 with TRBJ1-6, with a tentative D call TRBD1 (5 bases). This CDR3 is 14 amino acids long. Germline values: CDR1 MGHDK, CDR2 SYGVNS. V lost 4 bases, J lost 7 bases, and 11 bases lay in between. The CDR3 protein is CASSGGTENSPLHF. The DNA for the CDR3 is TGTGCCAGCAGTGGGGGGACTGAAAATTCACCCCTCCACTTT.

This clone occurred a few times. The rearrangement links TRBV19 to TRBJ2-5; D may be TRBD1 (7 bases). V gave up 8 bases and J gave up 4 bases, with 14 bases separating them. Germline CDR1 is LNHDA and CDR2 is SQIVND (reference sequence). The CDR3 runs 13 residues. DNA for the CDR3: TGTGCCAGTGGCAGTCAGGGGGGAGAGACCCAGTACTTC. Protein sequence: CASGSQGGETQYF. Together with reference TRBV19 and TRBJ2-5, the CDR3 gives the full variable domain: DGGITQSPKYLFRKEGQNVTLSCEQNLNHDAMYWYRQDPGQGLRLIYYSQIVNDFQKGDIAEGYSVSREKKESFPLTVTSAQKNPTAFYLCASGSQGGETQYFGPGTRLLVL.

The chain carries TRBV3-1 (or the pseudogene TRBV3-2) and TRBJ1-1, with TRBD1 identical over 8 bases. CDR1 is LGHDT, CDR2 YNNKEL, per germline (reference sequence). The CDR3 loop spans 15 amino acids. Trimming cost V 4 bases and J 5 bases; bases outside gene matches: 9. The chain's CDR3 is CASSRGTGEGTEAFF. CDR3 in DNA: TGTGCCAGCAGCCGGGGGACAGGTGAAGGTACTGAAGCTTTCTTT.

The chain combines TRBV6-5 with TRBJ1-1, with 8 bases fitting TRBD1. The V gene end was trimmed by 4 bases and the J gene end by 6 bases; junction bases not matched to a gene: 7. CDR1 is MNHEY and CDR2 is SVGAGI in the germline V gene. The CDR3 covers 14 residues. The CDR3: CASSSGTGWAEAFF. Here the CDR3 DNA reads TGTGCCAGCAGTTCCGGGACAGGTTGGGCTGAAGCTTTCTTT.

The V gene is TRBV6-5, the J gene TRBJ1-6; 9 bases are shared with TRBD1. The CDR3 is made up of 16 amino acids. CDR1 is MNHEY and CDR2 is SVGAGI in the germline V gene. The junction had 6 bases not matched to a gene; V was cut back by 2 bases and J by 7 bases. CDR3: CASSYITGGRNSPLHF. CDR3 nucleotides: TGTGCCAGCAGTTACATCACAGGGGGCAGAAATTCACCCCTCCACTTT.

The chain uses TRBV19 and TRBJ1-2, with 8 bases that match TRBD1. V trimming: 5 bases; J trimming: 4 bases; junction bases outside the gene matches: 3. Germline V gives CDR1 LNHDA, CDR2 SQIVND (reference sequence). The CDR3 length is 13 residues. The CDR3 here is CASSSTGAYGYTF. DNA for the CDR3: TGTGCCAGTAGTTCGACAGGGGCCTATGGCTACACCTTC. The full variable domain, its missing parts supplied by reference TRBV19 and TRBJ1-2, is DGGITQSPKYLFRKEGQNVTLSCEQNLNHDAMYWYRQDPGQGLRLIYYSQIVNDFQKGDIAEGYSVSREKKESFPLTVTSAQKNPTAFYLCASSSTGAYGYTFGSGTRLTVV.

The chain is built from TRBV11-2 and TRBJ2-5; 9 bases are shared with TRBD2. Germline CDR1 is SGHAT and CDR2 is FQNNGV. V dropped 5 bases and J dropped 5; count of bases not matched to a gene: 6. The CDR3 contains 14 residues. Written as DNA, the CDR3 is TGTGCCAGCAGCCCCGTAGCGGGGGCGGAGACCCAGTACTTC. Translating it yields CASSPVAGAETQYF.

This clone has just a few counts. The chain joins TRBV19 to TRBJ2-2, with 9 bases identical to TRBD2. Germline CDR1 LNHDA, CDR2 SQIVND (reference sequence). The CDR3 is 17 residues long. The V segment lost 4 bases and the J segment 5 bases; nucleotides outside the gene matches: 11. CDR3 in amino acids: CASSNTASGAKTGELFF. Written as DNA, the CDR3 is TGTGCCAGTAGTAATACGGCTAGCGGGGCAAAGACCGGGGAGCTGTTTTTT.

The CDR3: CAISRQGAGDTQYF. DNA of the CDR3: TGTGCCATCAGCAGACAGGGGGCTGGGGATACGCAGTATTTT. The V gene is TRBV10-3, the J gene TRBJ2-3; 10 nucleotides align to TRBD1. The germline V gene has CDR1 ENHRY and CDR2 SYGVKD. The CDR3 contains 14 residues. Trimming cost V 6 bases and J 6 bases; bases outside gene matches: 6.

This chain connects TRBV2 to TRBJ1-5, with D possibly matching TRBD1 (5 bases). Between the trimmed V and J ends, which lost 5 bases and 7 bases, there was a span of 15 bases. The CDR3 is 14 residues long. The germline V gene has CDR1 SNHLY and CDR2 FYNNEI. The CDR3 spells CASSPRDFGQPQHF. In DNA form, the CDR3 reads TGTGCCAGCAGTCCTCGGGACTTTGGACAGCCCCAGCATTTT. The full variable domain, with the rest looked up from reference TRBV2 and TRBJ1-5, is EPEVTQTPSHQVTQMGQEVILRCVPISNHLYFYWYRQILGQKVEFLVSFYNNEISEKSEIFDDQFSVERPDGSNFTLKIRSTKLEDSAMYFCASSPRDFGQPQHFGDGTRLSIL.

The chain couples TRBV3-1 (or the pseudogene TRBV3-2) to TRBJ2-2; 12 bases are a match to TRBD1. The CDR3 length is 17 residues. Per the germline V gene, CDR1 is LGHDT and CDR2 is YNNKEL (reference sequence). V gave up 4 bases and J gave up 6 bases; unmatched junction bases: 9. CDR3 amino acids: CASSLRGGQGAAGELFF. In DNA, the CDR3 is TGTGCCAGCAGCCTAAGGGGGGGACAGGGGGCCGCCGGGGAGCTGTTTTTT.

CDR3 in amino acids: CAIAPWAGGNTEAFF. In nucleotides, the CDR3 is TGTGCCATCGCTCCTTGGGCAGGGGGAAACACTGAAGCTTTCTTT. The gene calls are TRBV15 and TRBJ1-1, with 7 nucleotides matching TRBD1. CDR1 is LNHNV, CDR2 YYDKDF, per germline (reference sequence). The V gene end was trimmed by 10 bases and the J gene end by 2 bases; junction bases not matched to a gene: 13. The CDR3 has 15 amino acids.

CDR3 amino acids: CASSLDLALETQYF. CDR3 nucleotides: TGTGCCAGCAGCTTAGACCTAGCGCTGGAGACCCAGTACTTC. V and J are TRBV7-6 and TRBJ2-5; a weak D match, TRBD2 (6 bases). Trimming took off 1 base at V and 5 bases at J, with 11 bases between the two ends. The CDR3 contains 14 residues. From germline, CDR1 is SGHVS and CDR2 FNYEAQ.

This clone was observed a few times. The chain couples TRBV15 to TRBJ2-2, with a possible D match to TRBD2 (6 bases). CDR1 and CDR2 (germline): LNHNV, YYDKDF (reference sequence). V lost 5 bases to trimming and J lost 0 bases, with 16 bases between them. This CDR3 has 17 residues. In DNA, the CDR3 is TGTGCCACCAGCCCCGACTTCTGGGGGGCGAACACCGGGGAGCTGTTTTTT. Amino acids: CATSPDFWGANTGELFF.